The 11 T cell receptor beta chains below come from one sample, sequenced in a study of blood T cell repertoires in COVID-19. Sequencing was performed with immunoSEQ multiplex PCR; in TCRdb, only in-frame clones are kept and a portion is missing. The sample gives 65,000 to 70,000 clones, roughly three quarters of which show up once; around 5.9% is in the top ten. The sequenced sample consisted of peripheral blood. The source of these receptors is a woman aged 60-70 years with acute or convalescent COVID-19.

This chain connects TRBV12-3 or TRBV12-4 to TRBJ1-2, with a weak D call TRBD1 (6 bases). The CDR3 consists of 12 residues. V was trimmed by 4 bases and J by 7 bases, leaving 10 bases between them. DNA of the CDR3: TGTGCCAGCAGTTCATGGGACACTGGCTACACCTTC. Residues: CASSSWDTGYTF.

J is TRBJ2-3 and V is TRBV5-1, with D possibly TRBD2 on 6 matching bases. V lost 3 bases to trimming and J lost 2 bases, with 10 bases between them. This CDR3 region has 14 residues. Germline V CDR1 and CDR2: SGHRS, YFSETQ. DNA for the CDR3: TGCGCCAGCAGCTGGAGGGCCAACACAGATACGCAGTATTTT. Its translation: CASSWRANTDTQYF.

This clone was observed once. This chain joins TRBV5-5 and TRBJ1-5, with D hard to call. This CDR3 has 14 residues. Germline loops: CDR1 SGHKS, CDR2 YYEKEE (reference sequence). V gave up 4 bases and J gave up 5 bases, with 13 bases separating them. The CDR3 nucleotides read TGTGCCAGCAGCCCTCTAGCGAAGCATCAGCCCCAGCATTTT. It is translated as CASSPLAKHQPQHF. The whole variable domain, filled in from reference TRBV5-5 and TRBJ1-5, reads DAGVTQSPTHLIKTRGQQVTLRCSPISGHKSVSWYQQVLGQGPQFIFQYYEKEERGRGNFPDRFSARQFPNYSSELNVNALLLGDSALYLCASSPLAKHQPQHFGDGTRLSIL.

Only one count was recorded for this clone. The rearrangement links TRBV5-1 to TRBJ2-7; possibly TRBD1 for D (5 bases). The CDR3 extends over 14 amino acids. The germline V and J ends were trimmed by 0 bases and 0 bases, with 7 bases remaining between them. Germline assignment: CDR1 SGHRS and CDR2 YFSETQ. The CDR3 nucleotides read TGCGCCAGCAGCTTGGGACAGAACTCCTACGAGCAGTACTTC. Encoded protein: CASSLGQNSYEQYF.

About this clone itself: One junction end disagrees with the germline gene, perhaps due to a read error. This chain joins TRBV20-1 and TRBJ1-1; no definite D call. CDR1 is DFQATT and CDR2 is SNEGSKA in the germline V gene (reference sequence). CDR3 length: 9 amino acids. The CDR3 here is CSANSEAFF. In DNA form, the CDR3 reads TGCAGTGCGAACAGTGAAGCTTTCTTT.

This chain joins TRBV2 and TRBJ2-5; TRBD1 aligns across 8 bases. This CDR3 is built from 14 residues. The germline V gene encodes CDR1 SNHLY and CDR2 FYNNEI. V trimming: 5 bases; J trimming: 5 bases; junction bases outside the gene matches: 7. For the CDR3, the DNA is TGTGCCAGCAGTAAGAGCAGGGGGCGGGAGACCCAGTACTTC. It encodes CASSKSRGRETQYF.

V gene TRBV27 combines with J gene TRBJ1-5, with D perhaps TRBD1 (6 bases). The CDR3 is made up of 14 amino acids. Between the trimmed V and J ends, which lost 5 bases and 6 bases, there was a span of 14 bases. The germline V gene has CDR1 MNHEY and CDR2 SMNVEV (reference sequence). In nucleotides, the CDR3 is TGTGCCAGCAGTGTACAGGGTCTGGGTCAGCCCCAGCATTTT. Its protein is CASSVQGLGQPQHF.

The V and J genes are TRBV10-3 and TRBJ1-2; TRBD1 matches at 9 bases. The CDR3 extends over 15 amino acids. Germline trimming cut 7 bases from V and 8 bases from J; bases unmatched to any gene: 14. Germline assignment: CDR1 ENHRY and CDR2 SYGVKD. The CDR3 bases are TGTGCCATCACCCCCCGGGACAGGGCCGGGTCGGGCTACACCTTC. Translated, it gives CAITPRDRAGSGYTF.

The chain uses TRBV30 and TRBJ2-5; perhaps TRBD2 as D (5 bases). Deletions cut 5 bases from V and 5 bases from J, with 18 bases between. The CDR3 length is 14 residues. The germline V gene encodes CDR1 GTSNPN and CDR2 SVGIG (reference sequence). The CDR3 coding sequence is TGTGCCTGGGGGGAGACTACTCGAGGGGAGACCCAGTACTTC. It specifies CAWGETTRGETQYF.

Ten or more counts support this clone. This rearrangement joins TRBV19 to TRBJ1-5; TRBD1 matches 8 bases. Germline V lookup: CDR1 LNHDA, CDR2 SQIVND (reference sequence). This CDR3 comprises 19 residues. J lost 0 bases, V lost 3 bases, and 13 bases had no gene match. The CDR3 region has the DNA TGTGCCAGTAGTATGCGAGAGGCAGGGGGCGTCCGTAGCAATCAGCCCCAGCATTTT. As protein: CASSMREAGGVRSNQPQHF.

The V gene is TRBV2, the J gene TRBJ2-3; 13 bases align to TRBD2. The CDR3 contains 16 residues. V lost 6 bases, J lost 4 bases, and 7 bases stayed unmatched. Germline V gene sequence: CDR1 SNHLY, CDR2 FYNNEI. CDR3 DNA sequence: TGTGCCAGCAGACAAAGGACTAGCGGGGGTTCAGATACGCAGTATTTT. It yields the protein CASRQRTSGGSDTQYF.